These T cell receptor beta chains were read from a single sample in a study of Graves' ophthalmopathy and Graves' hyperthyroidism. TCRdb independently ran MiXCR on the multiplex PCR reads; one entry per CDR3 protein. This table holds 52,000 or so distinct CDR3 sequences, approximately 52% found once. The specimen sequenced was peripheral blood. The origin of the receptors is an adult woman with Graves' ophthalmopathy. Both conserved end residues are part of each CDR3.

>TRBJ1-1|TRBV7-2
CASSLAAGQGQEAFF
>TRBJ1-1|TRBV5-5
CASSLGGLTEAFF
>TRBJ2-5|TRBV29-1
CSVDGGAGWNQETQYF
>TRBJ2-1|TRBV4-2
CASSHGGADLDNYNEQFF
>TRBJ2-7|TRBV7-9
CASSLVGSGSSYEQYF
>TRBJ2-7|TRBV20-1
CSARDSGGLRSHEQYF
>TRBJ2-7|TRBV20-1
CSAPNPRTSGAYEQYF
>TRBJ2-3|TRBV5-1
CASSLIAAGFTVTQYF
>TRBJ2-5|TRBV9
CASSVVDTRKTQYF
>TRBJ2-7|TRBV19
CASSMGAGPSYEQYF
>TRBJ2-6|TRBV24-1
CATSGSGTPGANVLTF
>TRBJ2-1|TRBV11-1
CASSYGQFYNEQFF
>TRBJ2-2|TRBV20-1
CSATAKTTNTGELFF
>TRBJ2-1|TRBV6-2/TRBV6-3
CASRGAYNEQFF
>TRBJ1-1|TRBV28
CASSLDRGRGTEAFF
>TRBJ2-3|TRBV2
CASSIRVTQYF
>TRBJ2-7|TRBV20-1
CSAFSGSYEQYF
>TRBJ2-7|TRBV6-1
CASRRDRGVSYEQYF
>TRBJ2-6|TRBV7-2
CASSSQSGQLGANVLTF
>TRBJ2-1|TRBV5-1
CASSLGGVDEQFF
>TRBJ2-6|TRBV29-1
CSVEVRPGANVLTF
>TRBJ2-1|TRBV5-8
CASSFSGTSGSGEQFF
>TRBJ2-3|TRBV11-2
CASSPSPRRGGDTQYF
>TRBJ2-3|TRBV20-1
CSARGSLSTDTQYF
>TRBJ2-1|TRBV7-7
CASSLGPGLADNEQFF
>TRBJ2-3|TRBV20-1
CSANRRFSGSGDTQYF
>TRBJ2-2|TRBV5-1
CASSPEGQTGELFF
>TRBJ1-6|TRBV28
CASSLGTVNSPLHF
>TRBJ2-1|TRBV10-3
CAISEAGAEQFF
>TRBJ2-7|TRBV12-2
CASRSPYRAYSCEQYF
>TRBJ2-7|TRBV24-1
CATSDGQGGSEQYF
>TRBJ1-3|TRBV15
CATSRGNDEQYFGPGAGNTIYF
>TRBJ2-5|TRBV20-1
CSARGLRGRETQYF
>TRBJ1-6|TRBV7-2
CASSYIASPLHF
>TRBJ1-4|TRBV2
CASRGGGVNEKLFF
>TRBJ2-7|TRBV7-8
CASSLGGPESLHEQYF
>TRBJ2-7|TRBV20-1
CSARVSYEQYF
>TRBJ2-6|TRBV7-2
CASSLKSRSSGANVLIF
>TRBJ1-3|TRBV5-1
CASSSGTLGNTIYF
>TRBJ2-1|TRBV28
CASSGISGSPGKQFF
>TRBJ1-6|TRBV6-6
CASSYPADRGHSPLHF
>TRBJ2-5|TRBV3-2
CASSGRGTQYF
>TRBJ2-7|TRBV7-6
CASSSSLAGGPYEQYF
>TRBJ2-1|TRBV20-1
CSADGTSGSGDTQFF
>TRBJ1-1|TRBV29-1
CSVEGGGTEAFF
>TRBJ1-5|TRBV7-2
CASSLLGRVDQPQHF
>TRBJ2-1|TRBV19
CASSIGGGNEQFF
>TRBJ2-7|TRBV5-6
CASSFRGTGVGQYF
>TRBJ2-3|TRBV7-9
CASILRGTSRDTQYF
>TRBJ2-2|TRBV9
CASSVDPAGRTNTGELFF
>TRBJ1-5|TRBV7-9
CASSFLGADQPQHF
>TRBJ2-5|TRBV7-9
CASSYLAGYGETQYF